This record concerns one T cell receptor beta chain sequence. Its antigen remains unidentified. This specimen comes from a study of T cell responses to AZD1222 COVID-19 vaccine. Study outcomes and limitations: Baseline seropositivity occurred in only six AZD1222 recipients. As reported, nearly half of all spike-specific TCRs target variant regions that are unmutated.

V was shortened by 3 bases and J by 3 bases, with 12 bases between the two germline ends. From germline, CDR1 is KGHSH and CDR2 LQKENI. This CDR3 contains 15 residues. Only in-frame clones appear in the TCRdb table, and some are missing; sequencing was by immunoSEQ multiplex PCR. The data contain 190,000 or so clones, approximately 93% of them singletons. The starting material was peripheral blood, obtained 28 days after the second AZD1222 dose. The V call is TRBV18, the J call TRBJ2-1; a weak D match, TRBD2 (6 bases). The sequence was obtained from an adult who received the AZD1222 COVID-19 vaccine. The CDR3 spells CASSPRAGGYNEQFF. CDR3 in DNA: TGTGCCAGCTCACCGCGGGCCGGGGGCTACAATGAGCAGTTCTTC.